Each of the 15 T cell receptor beta chains below was sequenced from the same sample in a study of T cell changes during pregnancy in multiple sclerosis. Sequenced by immunoSEQ multiplex PCR; TCRdb stores in-frame clones only, minus some. The sample gives about 98,000 clones, under 95% of which show up once; about 2% is in the top ten. Sequenced material: peripheral blood, taken after pregnancy. The receptors here all came from a female donor in good health, enrolled as a control in a pregnancy study.

In its sample, this clone was seen once. The chain combines TRBV2 with TRBJ2-3; 8 nucleotides line up with TRBD2. Trimming at V came to 2 bases and at J to 2 bases, leaving 6 bases not matched to a gene. CDR3 size: 16 residues. Per germline, CDR1 SNHLY and CDR2 FYNNEI. The CDR3 here is CASSEQRGTYTDTQYF. The DNA for the CDR3 is TGTGCCAGCAGTGAACAGCGGGGGACGTACACAGATACGCAGTATTTT.

V usage is TRBV6-1 and J usage is TRBJ1-5; weak D call: TRBD1 (6 bases). Germline V lookup: CDR1 MNHNS, CDR2 SASEGT. This CDR3 spans 15 amino acids. V lost 5 bases to trimming and J lost 2 bases, with 13 bases between them. The CDR3 DNA reads TGTGCCAGCAGTTCACAGGGCATTGGCAATCAGCCCCAGCATTTT. It encodes CASSSQGIGNQPQHF.

This chain connects TRBV15 to TRBJ1-5; 7 bases map to TRBD1. Germline trimming cut 2 bases from V and 4 bases from J; bases unmatched to any gene: 2. Germline CDR1 reads LNHNV; CDR2 reads YYDKDF (reference sequence). CDR3 length: 14 amino acids. The CDR3 nucleotides read TGTGCCACCAGCAGACCACAGGGGAATCAGCCCCAGCATTTT. Amino acid sequence: CATSRPQGNQPQHF.

V gene TRBV6-4 combines with J gene TRBJ1-5; D gene ambiguous. This CDR3 has 15 amino acids. Germline V lookup: CDR1 MRHNA, CDR2 SNTAGT. Between the trimmed V and J ends, which lost 4 bases and 0 bases, there was a span of 10 bases. CDR3 nucleotide sequence: TGTGCCAGCAGTGGCGGCAGCTTTAGCAATCAGCCCCAGCATTTT. Protein sequence: CASSGGSFSNQPQHF.

This chain connects TRBV6-5 to TRBJ1-2, with D possibly being TRBD1 (6 bases). Germline CDR1 is MNHEY and CDR2 is SVGAGI. The CDR3 has 13 residues. Trimming left V 6 bases short and J 6 bases short, with 14 bases between. The CDR3 DNA reads as TGTGCCAGCAGCGGAAGGGGACACGATGGCTACACCTTC. Translating it yields CASSGRGHDGYTF.

The chain uses TRBV10-3 and TRBJ1-4; no definite D call. Germline CDR1 is ENHRY and CDR2 is SYGVKD. This CDR3 has 15 residues. Between the trimmed V and J ends, which lost 7 bases and 0 bases, there was a span of 12 bases. As DNA, the CDR3 is TGTGCCATCAAACGTTCGGGGACAACTAATGAAAAACTGTTTTTT. Translation: CAIKRSGTTNEKLFF.

The V gene is TRBV5-1, the J gene TRBJ2-1; D is uncertain. This CDR3 region has 13 residues. Germline V CDR1 and CDR2: SGHRS, YFSETQ. Trimming took 4 bases from V and 0 from J, leaving 5 bases between them. The CDR3 DNA reads as TGCGCCAGCAGCCCGAGCTCCTACAATGAGCAGTTCTTC. Encoded protein: CASSPSSYNEQFF.

This clone was observed once. The junction departs from germline at one end; a sequencing error may be responsible. V gene TRBV7-2 combines with J gene TRBJ2-1, with D perhaps TRBD1 (6 bases). Germline loops: CDR1 SGHTA, CDR2 FQGNSA. The CDR3 sequence is 13 residues long. This CDR3 reads CAVGAGARNEQFF. CDR3 bases: TGCGCTGTGGGGGCTGGTGCCCGGAATGAGCAGTTCTTC.

This clone has only one observation. The junction and the germline gene differ at one end; a read error may be behind it. The V gene is TRBV5-8, the J gene TRBJ2-7; D possibly corresponds to TRBD2 (7 bases). CDR1 and CDR2 (germline): SGHTS, YDEGEE. This CDR3 is built from 12 residues. CDR3: CASSLELRGPNF. The CDR3 DNA reads as TGTGCCAGCAGCTTGGAGCTGCGGGGGCCTAACTTC.

As DNA, the CDR3 is TGTGCCAGCCTCGAGGGGAGGAGCTCCTACAATGAGCAGTTCTTC. This gives the protein CASLEGRSSYNEQFF. The rearrangement uses TRBV28 and TRBJ2-1; weak D call: TRBD2 (6 bases). The V and J ends lost 8 bases and 0 bases respectively, with 14 bases between them. The CDR3 length is 15 residues. Germline CDR1 reads MDHEN; CDR2 reads SYDVKM.

The CDR3 protein is CATSRDMAGVSDTQYF. CDR3 sequence (DNA): TGTGCCACCAGCAGAGATATGGCGGGAGTATCAGATACGCAGTATTTT. V and J are TRBV15 and TRBJ2-3; 7 bases align to TRBD2. After removal of 0 bases from V and 4 bases from J, the junction contained 7 bases not matched to a gene. This CDR3 is 16 amino acids long. Germline lookup yields CDR1 LNHNV and CDR2 YYDKDF (reference sequence).

The CDR3: CASSLLAGGSEQYF. CDR3 bases: TGTGCCAGCAGTTTACTAGCGGGAGGTTCCGAGCAGTACTTC. The V gene is TRBV28, the J gene TRBJ2-7, with 11 bases that match TRBD2. In germline, CDR1 is MDHEN, CDR2 SYDVKM. The CDR3 runs 14 residues. The junction had 3 bases not matched to a gene; V was cut back by 2 bases and J by 6 bases.

The rearrangement joins TRBV5-1 to TRBJ1-1; D gene ambiguous. The CDR3 runs to 13 residues. CDR1 is SGHRS, CDR2 YFSETQ, per germline. Trimming stripped 1 base from V and 1 base from J, with 5 bases between. The CDR3 region is CASSLLRNTEAFF. The CDR3 DNA follows: TGCGCCAGCAGCTTGCTGCGGAACACTGAAGCTTTCTTT.

The chain recombines TRBV11-3 with TRBJ2-1, with unresolved D. CDR3 size: 13 residues. CDR1 and CDR2 from the germline V gene are SGHNT and YENEEA. V lost 4 bases and J 10 bases, leaving 14 bases between the germline ends. The CDR3 bases are TGTGCCAGCAGCTCAAACCAGATTTCCGAGCAGTTCTTC. Protein product: CASSSNQISEQFF.

The rearrangement links TRBV2 to TRBJ1-5, with TRBD1 matching 7 bases. This CDR3 is 13 amino acids long. J gave up 2 bases and V 8 bases, and 3 bases lay outside the gene matches. CDR1 is SNHLY and CDR2 is FYNNEI in the germline V gene. The CDR3 region has the DNA TGTGCCAGCGTTGGACAGGGCAATCAGCCCCAGCATTTT. Its protein product is CASVGQGNQPQHF.